What follows describes a single T cell receptor beta chain. The antigen is undetermined. This entry is derived from a study of blood T cells in healthy people across ages. With a J-beta primer mix and a sample-barcoded 5' primer, a second PCR ran roughly 6 to 12 cycles. Each cDNA molecule was tagged by a template-switch adaptor with 12 random nucleotides. TCRdb redid the calling of the 5' RACE reads with MiXCR, one entry per CDR3 protein. The sample contains 710,000 or so distinct CDR3 sequences, 20% to 25% of which appear only once. General study results and limits: Across the age range, TCR beta diversity per million T cells fell in a roughly linear way.

Trimming took off 5 bases at V and 5 bases at J, with 10 bases between the two ends. CDR1 is MDHEN, CDR2 SYDVKM, per germline. CDR3 size: 13 residues. The sequenced sample consisted of blood. This clonotype was obtained from a man aged 65-85 years in good health. The chain couples TRBV28 to TRBJ2-4, with unresolved D. The CDR3, as DNA: TGTGCCAGCAGTAGGCACCTACAAAACATTCAGTACTTC. Translated: CASSRHLQNIQYF.